What follows describes a single T cell receptor beta chain. Its antigen is as yet unknown. The germline V gene has CDR1 LGHNA and CDR2 YNFKEQ. V lost 3 bases and J 1 base, leaving 7 bases between the germline ends. The CDR3 covers 14 residues. The entry originates in a study of response to subunit inactivated influenza vaccine. General study results and limits: A suggestion made by the authors is that each seasonal influenza vaccination recruits few new T cells.

TCRdb redid the calling of the RT-PCR reads with MiXCR, one entry per CDR3 protein. This table has roughly 160,000 distinct CDR3 sequences, around 11% appearing once. V is TRBV4-2 and J is TRBJ1-5, with a weak D call TRBD1 (5 bases). This clonotype originated in a man aged 50 to 69 who received an inactivated influenza vaccine. Sequencing used CD8+ T cells sorted from PBMCs, obtained around 25 months after vaccination. Here the CDR3 DNA reads TGTGCCAGCAGCCAGGGGGAGAGCAATCAGCCCCAGCATTTT. Residues: CASSQGESNQPQHF.